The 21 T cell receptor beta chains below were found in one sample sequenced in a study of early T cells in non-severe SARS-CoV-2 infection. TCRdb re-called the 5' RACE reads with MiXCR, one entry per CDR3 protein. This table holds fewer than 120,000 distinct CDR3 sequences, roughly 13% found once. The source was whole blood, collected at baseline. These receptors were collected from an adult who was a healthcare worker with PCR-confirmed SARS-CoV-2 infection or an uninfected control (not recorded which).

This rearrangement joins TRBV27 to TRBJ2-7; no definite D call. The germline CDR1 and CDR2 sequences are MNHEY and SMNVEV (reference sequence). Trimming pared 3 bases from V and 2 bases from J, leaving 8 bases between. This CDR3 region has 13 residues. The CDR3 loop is CASSFRRTYEQYF. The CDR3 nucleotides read TGTGCCAGCAGTTTCCGGCGGACCTACGAGCAGTACTTC.

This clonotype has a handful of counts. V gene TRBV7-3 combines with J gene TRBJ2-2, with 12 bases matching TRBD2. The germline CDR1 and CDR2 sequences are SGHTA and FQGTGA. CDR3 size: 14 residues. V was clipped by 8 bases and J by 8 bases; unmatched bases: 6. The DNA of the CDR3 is TGTGCCAGCCGACCCACTAGCGGGAGGGGGGAGCTGTTTTTT. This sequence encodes CASRPTSGRGELFF. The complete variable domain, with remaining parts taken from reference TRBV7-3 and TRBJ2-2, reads GAGVSQTPSNKVTEKGKYVELRCDPISGHTALYWYRQSLGQGPEFLIYFQGTGAADDSGLPNDRFFAVRPEGSVSTLKIQRTERGDSAVYLCASRPTSGRGELFFGEGSRLTVL.

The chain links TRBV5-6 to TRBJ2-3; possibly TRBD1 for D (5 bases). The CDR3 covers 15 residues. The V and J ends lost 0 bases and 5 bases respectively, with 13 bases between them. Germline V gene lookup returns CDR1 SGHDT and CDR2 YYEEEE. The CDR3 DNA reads TGTGCCAGCAGCTTGGAGGGGAATACAGGAGATACGCAGTATTTT. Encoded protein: CASSLEGNTGDTQYF.

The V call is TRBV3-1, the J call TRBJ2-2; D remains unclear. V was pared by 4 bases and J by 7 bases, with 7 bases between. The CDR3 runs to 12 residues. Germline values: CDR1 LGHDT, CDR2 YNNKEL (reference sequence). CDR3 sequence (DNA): TGTGCCAGCAGCCGCCTGAACGGGGAGCTGTTTTTT. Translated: CASSRLNGELFF.

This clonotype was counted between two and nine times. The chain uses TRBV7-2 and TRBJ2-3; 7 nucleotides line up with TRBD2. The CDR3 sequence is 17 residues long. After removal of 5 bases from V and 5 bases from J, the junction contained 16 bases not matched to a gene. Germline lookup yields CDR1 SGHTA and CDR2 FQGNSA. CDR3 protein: CASSDPWGGVKKDTQYF. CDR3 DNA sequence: TGTGCCAGCAGCGACCCTTGGGGGGGAGTTAAAAAAGATACGCAGTATTTT.

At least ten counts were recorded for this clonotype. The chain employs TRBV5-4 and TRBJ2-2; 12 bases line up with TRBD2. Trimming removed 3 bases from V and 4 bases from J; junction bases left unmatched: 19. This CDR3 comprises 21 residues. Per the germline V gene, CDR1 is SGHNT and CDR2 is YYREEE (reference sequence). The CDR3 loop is CASSSDTLRWTSGDGTGELFF. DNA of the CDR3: TGTGCCAGCAGCTCCGATACTCTAAGATGGACTAGCGGGGACGGCACCGGGGAGCTGTTTTTT.

Here the CDR3 reads CASSQGGLGSPLHF. DNA of the CDR3: TGTGCCAGCAGCCAAGGGGGCCTGGGATCACCCCTCCACTTT. The genes are TRBV3-1 and TRBJ1-6; tentatively, D is TRBD1 (5 bases). Germline V gives CDR1 LGHDT, CDR2 YNNKEL (reference sequence). This CDR3 has 14 amino acids. V was trimmed by 1 base and J by 10 bases, leaving 11 bases between them.

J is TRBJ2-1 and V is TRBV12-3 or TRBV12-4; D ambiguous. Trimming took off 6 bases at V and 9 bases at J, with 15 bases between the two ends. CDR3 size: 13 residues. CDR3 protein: CASSPPVLGEQFF. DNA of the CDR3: TGTGCCAGCAGCCCGCCCGTCCTGGGTGAGCAGTTCTTC.

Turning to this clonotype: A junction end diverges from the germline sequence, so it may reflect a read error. The CDR3 sequence: CASAERYF. CDR3 in DNA: TGTGCCAGTGCGGAGCGGTACTTC. The chain employs TRBV6-1 and TRBJ2-7; D is undetermined. This CDR3 has 8 residues. Germline CDR1 is MNHNS and CDR2 is SASEGT.

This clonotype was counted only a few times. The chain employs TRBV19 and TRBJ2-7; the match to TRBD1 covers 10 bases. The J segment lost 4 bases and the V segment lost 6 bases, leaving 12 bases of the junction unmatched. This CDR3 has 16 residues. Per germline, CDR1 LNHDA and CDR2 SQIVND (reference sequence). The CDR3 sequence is CASSGPGQGITYEQYF. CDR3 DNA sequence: TGTGCCAGTAGCGGACCGGGACAGGGGATTACGTACGAGCAGTACTTC.

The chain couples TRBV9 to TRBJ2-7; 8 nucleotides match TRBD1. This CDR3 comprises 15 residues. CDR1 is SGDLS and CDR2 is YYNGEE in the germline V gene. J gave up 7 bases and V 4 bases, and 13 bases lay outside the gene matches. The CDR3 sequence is CASSSKAGQGEEQYF. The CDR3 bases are TGTGCCAGCAGCTCCAAGGCTGGACAGGGTGAGGAGCAGTACTTC. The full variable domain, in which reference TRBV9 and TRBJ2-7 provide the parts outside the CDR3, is DSGVTQTPKHLITATGQRVTLRCSPRSGDLSVYWYQQSLDQGLQFLIQYYNGEERAKGNILERFSAQQFPDLHSELNLSSLELGDSALYFCASSSKAGQGEEQYFGPGTRLTVT.

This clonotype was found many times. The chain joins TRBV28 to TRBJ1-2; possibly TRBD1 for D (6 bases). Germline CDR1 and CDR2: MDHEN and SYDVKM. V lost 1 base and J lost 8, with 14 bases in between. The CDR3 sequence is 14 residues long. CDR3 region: CASSLYTGQGGYTF. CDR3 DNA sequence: TGTGCCAGCAGTTTATATACAGGGCAGGGAGGCTACACCTTC.

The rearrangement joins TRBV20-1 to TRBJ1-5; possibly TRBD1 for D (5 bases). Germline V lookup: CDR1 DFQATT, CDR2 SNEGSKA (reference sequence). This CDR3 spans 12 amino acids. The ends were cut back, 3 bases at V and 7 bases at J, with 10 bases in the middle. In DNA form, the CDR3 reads TGCAGTGCTAGCGCAGGGAGACAGCCCCAGCATTTT. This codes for CSASAGRQPQHF.

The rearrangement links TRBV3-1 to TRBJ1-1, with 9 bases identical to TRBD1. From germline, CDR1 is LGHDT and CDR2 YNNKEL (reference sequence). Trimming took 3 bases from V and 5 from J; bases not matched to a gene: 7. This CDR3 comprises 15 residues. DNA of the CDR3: TGTGCCAGCAGCCACCCCAGGACAGGGGAGACTGAAGCTTTCTTT. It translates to CASSHPRTGETEAFF.

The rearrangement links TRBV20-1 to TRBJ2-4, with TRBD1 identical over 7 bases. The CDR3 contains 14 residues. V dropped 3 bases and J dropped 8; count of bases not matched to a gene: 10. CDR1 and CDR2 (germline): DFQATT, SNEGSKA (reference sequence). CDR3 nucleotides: TGCAGTGCTAGCCTCGAGAGGGGGCCGGACATTCAGTACTTC. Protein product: CSASLERGPDIQYF.

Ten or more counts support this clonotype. The CDR3 DNA reads TGTGCCAGCAGCCAAGGAGTCAGAGAAACACCCCTCCACTTT. It yields the protein CASSQGVRETPLHF. This rearrangement joins TRBV14 to TRBJ1-6; no definite D call. This CDR3 region has 14 residues. From germline, CDR1 is SGHDN and CDR2 FVKESK. Deletions cut 1 base from V and 11 bases from J, with 12 bases between. Using reference TRBV14 and TRBJ1-6 for the parts outside the CDR3, the full variable domain is EAGVTQFPSHSVIEKGQTVTLRCDPISGHDNLYWYRRVMGKEIKFLLHFVKESKQDESGMPNNRFLAERTGGTYSTLKVQPAELEDSGVYFCASSQGVRETPLHFGNGTRLTVT.

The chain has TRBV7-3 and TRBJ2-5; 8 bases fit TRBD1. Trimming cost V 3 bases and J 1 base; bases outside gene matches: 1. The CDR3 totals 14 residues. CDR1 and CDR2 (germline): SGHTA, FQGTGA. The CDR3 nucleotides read TGTGCCAGCAGCTTCACAGGGGGCCAAGAGACCCAGTACTTC. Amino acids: CASSFTGGQETQYF.

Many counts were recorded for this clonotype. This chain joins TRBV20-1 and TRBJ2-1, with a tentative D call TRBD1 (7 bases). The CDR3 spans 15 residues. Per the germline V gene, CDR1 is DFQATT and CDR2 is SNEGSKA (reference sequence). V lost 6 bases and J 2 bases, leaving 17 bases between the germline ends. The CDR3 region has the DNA TGCAGTGCCATAGCGGACAGGAGTCCCTACAATGAGCAGTTCTTC. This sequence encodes CSAIADRSPYNEQFF.

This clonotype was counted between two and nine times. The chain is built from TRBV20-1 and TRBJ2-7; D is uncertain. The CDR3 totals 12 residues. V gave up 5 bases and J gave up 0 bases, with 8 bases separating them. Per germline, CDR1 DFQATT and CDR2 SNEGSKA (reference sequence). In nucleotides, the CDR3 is TGCAGTGCTGGACGGACCTCCTACGAGCAGTACTTC. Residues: CSAGRTSYEQYF.

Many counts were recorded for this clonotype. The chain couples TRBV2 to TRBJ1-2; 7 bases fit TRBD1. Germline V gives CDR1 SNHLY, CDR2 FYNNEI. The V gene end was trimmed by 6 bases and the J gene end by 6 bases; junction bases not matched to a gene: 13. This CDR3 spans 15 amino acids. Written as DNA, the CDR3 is TGTGCCAGCAGCATACAGGGGATCCCTTCCCATGGCTACACCTTC. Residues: CASSIQGIPSHGYTF.

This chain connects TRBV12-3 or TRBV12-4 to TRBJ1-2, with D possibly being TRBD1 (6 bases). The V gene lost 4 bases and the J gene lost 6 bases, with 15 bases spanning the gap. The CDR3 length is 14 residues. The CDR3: CASSSTGGGDGYTF. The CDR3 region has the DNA TGTGCCAGCAGTTCTACGGGTGGGGGCGATGGCTACACCTTC.